This TCR beta chain was captured in a study of brain T cells in children with intractable seizures. General observations from the study: Patients' HCMV serostatus was unknown; virus specificity rests on CDR3 similarity alone.

Notes on this clone: The antigen remains undetermined.

Time point noted: blood from clinic visit 5 months post-surgery; TSC patient then seizure free. Sequencing was limited to surgery cases with top T cell transcript signatures in brain tissue. Pre-surgery treatment included at least one anti-epileptic drug. Here immunoSEQ multiplex PCR was the method, and the copy in TCRdb shows in-frame clones only, minus some. The top ten clones hold roughly 6% of a sample with hundreds of thousands of clones, 93% of them seen once. This clonotype was sampled from a boy in the first two years of life with tuberous sclerosis and intractable seizures. This material consisted of peripheral blood, taken approximately 5 months after surgery.

The CDR3 spells CASRIIKGSGANVLTF. As DNA, the CDR3 is TGTGCCAGCAGGATTATAAAAGGATCTGGGGCCAACGTCCTGACTTTC. The gene calls are TRBV11-2 and TRBJ2-6; D call uncertain. With 6 bases removed from V and 1 base from J, the gap between germline ends came to 13 bases. The CDR3 runs 16 residues. Per the germline V gene, CDR1 is SGHAT and CDR2 is FQNNGV. Drawing the rest from reference TRBV11-2 and TRBJ2-6, the complete variable domain is EAGVAQSPRYKIIEKRQSVAFWCNPISGHATLYWYQQILGQGPKLLIQFQNNGVVDDSQLPKDRFSAERLKGVDSTLKIQPAKLEDSAVYLCASRIIKGSGANVLTFGAGSRLTVL.